The source of this T cell receptor (gamma chain) is a study of gamma delta lymphoproliferative disorders and STAT genes. Overall study: Delta-chain libraries followed the EuroClonality-NGS standard operating procedure. Whole-study results and caveats: Control T cells likely spanned varied maturation stages, whereas leukemic cells were skewed toward terminal effectors. Indolent patients' major clones mainly used Vgamma9-JgammaP and Vdelta2-Ddelta3-Jdelta1.

This clone is medium-sized in the sample. Its antigen remains unknown. TCRdb re-called the multiplex PCR reads through CATT. The sample holds nearly 2,000 gamma-chain clones; more than 6% are singletons and the top ten take less than 80%. Sequencing used genomic DNA taken from PBMCs of patients and controls. The CDR3 length is 12 residues. After removal of 8 bases from V and 6 bases from J, the junction contained 8 bases not matched to a gene. Sequenced material: blood. This TCR was recovered from a human donor with gamma-delta T-cell large granular lymphocyte leukemia. The chain employs TRGV10 and TRGJ1 or TRGJ2. TCRdb supplies no J gene; here it was assigned by aligning the nucleotide sequence to germline. TRGV10 is recorded as an ORF, its role being uncertain. Here the CDR3 DNA reads TGTGCTGCGTGGGCCTGGGGTTATAAGAAACTCTTT. It is translated as CAAWAWGYKKLF.